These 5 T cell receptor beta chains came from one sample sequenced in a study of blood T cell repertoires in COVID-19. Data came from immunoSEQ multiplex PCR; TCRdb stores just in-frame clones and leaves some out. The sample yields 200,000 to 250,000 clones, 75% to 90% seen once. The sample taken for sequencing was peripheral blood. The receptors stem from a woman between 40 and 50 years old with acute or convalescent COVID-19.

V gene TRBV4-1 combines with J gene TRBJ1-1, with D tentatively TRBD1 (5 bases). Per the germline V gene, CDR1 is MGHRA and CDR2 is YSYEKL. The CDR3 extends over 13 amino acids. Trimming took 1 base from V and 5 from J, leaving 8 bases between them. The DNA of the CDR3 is TGCGCCAGCAGCCAAGGGGGCCAGACTGAAGCTTTCTTT. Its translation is CASSQGGQTEAFF.

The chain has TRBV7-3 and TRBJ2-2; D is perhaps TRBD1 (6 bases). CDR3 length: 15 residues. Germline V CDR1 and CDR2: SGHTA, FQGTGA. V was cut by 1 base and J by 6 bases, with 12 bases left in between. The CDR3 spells CASSLSSRGPGELFF. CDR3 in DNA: TGTGCCAGCAGCTTAAGTAGCAGGGGTCCCGGGGAGCTGTTTTTT.

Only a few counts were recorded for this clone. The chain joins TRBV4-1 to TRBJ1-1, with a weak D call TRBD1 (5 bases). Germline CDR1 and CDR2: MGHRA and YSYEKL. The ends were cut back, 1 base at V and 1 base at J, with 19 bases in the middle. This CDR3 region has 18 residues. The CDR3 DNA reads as TGCGCCAGCAGCCAAGGACGGGGGGAGGGCAACCCGAACACTGAAGCTTTCTTT. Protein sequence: CASSQGRGEGNPNTEAFF.

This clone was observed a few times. In DNA, the CDR3 is TGCGCCAGCAGTGAGTGGGGCGGGGGAGTACCCGGGGAGCTGTTTTTT. Translated, it gives CASSEWGGGVPGELFF. The chain is built from TRBV10-2 and TRBJ2-2; TRBD2 aligns across 7 bases. Trimming removed 1 base from V and 6 bases from J; junction bases left unmatched: 8. The germline CDR1 and CDR2 sequences are WSHSY and SAAADI. This CDR3 spans 16 amino acids.

The CDR3 nucleotides read TGTGCCAGCAGCTTTGGGCATAGCGGCACAGATACGCAGTATTTT. Amino acid sequence: CASSFGHSGTDTQYF. This rearrangement joins TRBV11-2 to TRBJ2-3; the D gene is possibly TRBD2 (5 bases). The germline V gene encodes CDR1 SGHAT and CDR2 FQNNGV. V was shortened by 3 bases and J by 1 base, with 11 bases between the two germline ends. This CDR3 is 15 amino acids long.